These 25 T cell receptor beta chains were all obtained from the same sample, sequenced in a study of early T cells in non-severe SARS-CoV-2 infection. TCRdb reprocessed the 5' RACE reads with MiXCR, giving one entry per CDR3 protein. The sample holds about 61,000 distinct CDR3 sequences; less than 14% are singletons and the top ten take 1.5% to 2%. The sample consisted of whole blood. The receptors derive from an adult who was a healthcare worker with PCR-confirmed SARS-CoV-2 infection or an uninfected control (not recorded which).

The rearrangement uses TRBV24-1 and TRBJ2-1; weak D call: TRBD2 (6 bases). Trimming took 3 bases from V and 5 from J, leaving 13 bases between them. The germline CDR1 and CDR2 sequences are KGHDR and SFDVKD. The CDR3 spans 15 residues. Here the CDR3 reads CATSDPGENDNEQFF. The CDR3 nucleotides are TGTGCCACCAGTGATCCGGGGGAAAACGACAATGAGCAGTTCTTC.

A few counts support this clonotype. The chain combines TRBV7-8 with TRBJ2-1, with 12 bases fitting TRBD2. The CDR3 has 18 residues. V lost 5 bases to trimming and J lost 5 bases; unmatched junction nucleotides: 13. Germline CDR1 and CDR2: SGHVS and FQNEAQ. The CDR3 reads CASSLAGLAGGPDNEQFF. DNA for the CDR3: TGTGCCAGCAGCCTCGCCGGGCTAGCGGGGGGGCCTGACAATGAGCAGTTCTTC.

The chain combines TRBV6-1 with TRBJ2-3, with D possibly being TRBD2 (5 bases). V was cut by 1 base and J by 2 bases, with 10 bases left in between. The length of the CDR3 is 15 residues. Germline assignment: CDR1 MNHNS and CDR2 SASEGT. The CDR3 DNA is TGTGCCAGCAGTGAAGTAGGACTTATCACAGATACGCAGTATTTT. Protein product: CASSEVGLITDTQYF.

The V and J genes are TRBV6-5 and TRBJ1-6, with D tentatively TRBD1 (6 bases). The CDR3 is made up of 16 amino acids. Germline values: CDR1 MNHEY, CDR2 SVGAGI. The V end was cut by 6 bases, the J end by 0 bases, with 12 bases between. CDR3 sequence (DNA): TGTGCCAGCAGATTAACAGGGAGCTCCTATAATTCACCCCTCCACTTT. Translating gives CASRLTGSSYNSPLHF.

This clonotype was detected ten times or more. The V call is TRBV7-2, the J call TRBJ2-3; D is unresolved. Trimming stripped 5 bases from V and 6 bases from J, with 12 bases between. The CDR3 sequence is 13 residues long. Germline CDR1 is SGHTA and CDR2 is FQGNSA. CDR3 sequence reads: CASSPLAGDTQYF. The CDR3 DNA is TGTGCCAGCAGCCCCTTAGCAGGCGATACGCAGTATTTT.

This clonotype was counted ten times or more. J is TRBJ2-5 and V is TRBV9; TRBD2 is a possible D gene (6 bases). This CDR3 region has 15 residues. Germline loops: CDR1 SGDLS, CDR2 YYNGEE. V was trimmed by 3 bases and J by 5 bases, leaving 17 bases between them. The DNA of the CDR3 is TGTGCCAGCAGCGCCCATACCGGGGGATCGGAGACCCAGTACTTC. Translation: CASSAHTGGSETQYF. The full variable domain, in which reference TRBV9 and TRBJ2-5 provide the parts outside the CDR3, is DSGVTQTPKHLITATGQRVTLRCSPRSGDLSVYWYQQSLDQGLQFLIQYYNGEERAKGNILERFSAQQFPDLHSELNLSSLELGDSALYFCASSAHTGGSETQYFGPGTRLLVL.

This clonotype turned up a few times. The V call is TRBV12-3 or TRBV12-4, the J call TRBJ2-3, with TRBD2 matching over 11 bases. This CDR3 is built from 19 residues. Unmatched junction bases numbered 13, after V lost 5 bases and J lost 0 bases. The CDR3 here is CASSRPSGGLRLSTDTQYF. CDR3 nucleotide sequence: TGTGCCAGCAGTCGCCCTAGCGGGGGGCTCCGGTTGAGCACAGATACGCAGTATTTT.

This clonotype was found many times. This sequence joins TRBV7-6 and TRBJ1-6; a weak D match, TRBD1 (5 bases). CDR1 and CDR2 from the germline V gene are SGHVS and FNYEAQ. V shed 5 bases and J shed 10 bases, with 15 bases lying between them. The CDR3 sequence is 14 residues long. CDR3 protein: CASSTRDGDSPLHF. The CDR3 bases are TGTGCCAGCAGCACCCGGGACGGGGACTCACCCCTCCACTTT.

With respect to this clonotype: A clone one base away is much larger, so this may be a read error. The genes are TRBV4-1 and TRBJ2-5; tentatively, D is TRBD2 (6 bases). The CDR3 extends over 13 amino acids. With 2 bases removed from V and 5 bases from J, the gap between germline ends came to 9 bases. Germline assignment: CDR1 MGHRA and CDR2 YSYEKL. CDR3: CASSQRRGETQYF. The CDR3 DNA reads TGCGCCAGCAGCCAAAGGAGGGGCGAGACCCAGTACTTC.

This chain joins TRBV20-1 and TRBJ1-6, with D uncertain. Trimming cost V 3 bases and J 6 bases, with 9 bases left between them. The CDR3 spans 13 residues. Germline V gene data show CDR1 as DFQATT and CDR2 as SNEGSKA (reference sequence). CDR3 in DNA: TGCAGTGCTAGCACATGGGTTAATTCACCCCTCCACTTT. Protein product: CSASTWVNSPLHF.

There are a few counts of this clonotype. The rearrangement uses TRBV27 and TRBJ2-5, with a tentative D call TRBD2 (6 bases). Looked up from germline, CDR1 is MNHEY and CDR2 is SMNVEV (reference sequence). This CDR3 contains 15 residues. V gave up 6 bases and J gave up 3 bases, with 17 bases separating them. The CDR3 loop reads CASSRTLSGKETQYF. The CDR3 DNA is TGTGCCAGCAGCCGGACCCTTAGCGGAAAAGAGACCCAGTACTTC.

This clonotype was picked up many times. This chain uses TRBV6-2 or TRBV6-3 with TRBJ2-7; TRBD1 might be the D (6 bases). Germline V gene data show CDR1 as MNHEY and CDR2 as SVGEGT. The CDR3 has 13 residues. The ends were cut back, 0 bases at V and 4 bases at J, with 7 bases in the middle. Written as DNA, the CDR3 is TGTGCCAGCAGTTACTCGACAGGTTACGAGCAGTACTTC. It is translated as CASSYSTGYEQYF.

Only a few counts were recorded for this clonotype. The gene calls are TRBV5-1 and TRBJ2-2, with TRBD1 identical over 7 bases. CDR1 and CDR2 (germline): SGHRS, YFSETQ. The CDR3 covers 18 residues. V gave up 1 base and J gave up 9 bases; unmatched junction bases: 18. CDR3 loop: CASSLTTMAGGSVRELFF. The CDR3 DNA sequence: TGCGCCAGCAGCTTGACTACGATGGCAGGGGGATCGGTACGGGAGCTGTTTTTT.

The chain combines TRBV4-3 with TRBJ2-3, with D possibly being TRBD2 (5 bases). V was clipped by 2 bases and J by 3 bases, with 12 bases between them. Per the germline V gene, CDR1 is LGHNA and CDR2 is YSLEER. This CDR3 region has 15 residues. The CDR3 protein is CASSQRDPGTDTQYF. The CDR3 DNA sequence: TGCGCCAGCAGCCAACGAGACCCGGGGACAGATACGCAGTATTTT.

This clonotype was detected ten times or more. V is TRBV12-3 or TRBV12-4 and J is TRBJ1-1; TRBD1 agrees at 9 bases. The CDR3 covers 15 residues. V lost 5 bases and J lost 4; bases outside the gene matches: 8. CDR3 sequence: CASSQPRDRVTEAFF. CDR3 nucleotides: TGTGCCAGCAGTCAGCCTCGGGACAGGGTCACTGAAGCTTTCTTT.

V gene TRBV4-3 combines with J gene TRBJ2-6, with unresolved D. Looked up from germline, CDR1 is LGHNA and CDR2 is YSLEER. The CDR3 has 19 amino acids. The V and J ends lost 4 bases and 1 base respectively, with 20 bases between them. The CDR3 region is CASSLQIWAEASGANVLTF. Here the CDR3 DNA reads TGCGCCAGCAGCCTTCAGATATGGGCGGAAGCTTCTGGGGCCAACGTCCTGACTTTC.

The chain joins TRBV3-1 to TRBJ2-7, with 9 bases lining up with TRBD2. Germline V lookup: CDR1 LGHDT, CDR2 YNNKEL (reference sequence). This CDR3 region has 15 residues. V lost 3 bases, J lost 3 bases, and 6 bases stayed unmatched. Here the CDR3 reads CASSHSSGGSYEQYF. The CDR3 DNA reads TGTGCCAGCAGCCATAGTAGCGGGGGAAGCTACGAGCAGTACTTC.

This clonotype was seen repeatedly, ten times or more. V usage is TRBV20-1 and J usage is TRBJ1-5; 10 bases match TRBD1. Germline values: CDR1 DFQATT, CDR2 SNEGSKA (reference sequence). Trimming removed 5 bases from V and 5 bases from J; junction bases left unmatched: 3. The length of the CDR3 is 13 residues. DNA for the CDR3: TGCAGTGCTTTGGACAGGGGGGATCAGCCCCAGCATTTT. Translation gives CSALDRGDQPQHF.

This clonotype has a count of ten or more. The chain is built from TRBV20-1 and TRBJ1-1; perhaps TRBD1 as D (6 bases). The germline CDR1 and CDR2 sequences are DFQATT and SNEGSKA (reference sequence). The CDR3 contains 14 residues. Trimming shortened V by 1 base and J by 0 bases, and 9 bases separated the two germline ends. The CDR3 protein is CSARGGTLNTEAFF. The DNA of the CDR3 is TGCAGTGCTAGAGGAGGGACATTGAACACTGAAGCTTTCTTT.

There are a few counts of this clonotype. The chain employs TRBV19 and TRBJ2-3, with 7 bases identical to TRBD1. CDR3 size: 14 residues. From germline, CDR1 is LNHDA and CDR2 SQIVND (reference sequence). V lost 7 bases, J lost 3 bases, and 7 bases stayed unmatched. The CDR3 sequence is CASNKRQGTDTQYF. The CDR3 region has the DNA TGTGCCAGTAACAAAAGACAGGGAACAGATACGCAGTATTTT.

This clonotype was seen at least ten times. This chain links TRBV15 with TRBJ2-7, with D hard to call. V was clipped by 4 bases and J by 4 bases, with 11 bases between them. CDR1 and CDR2 from the germline V gene are LNHNV and YYDKDF (reference sequence). There are 13 residues in the CDR3. CDR3 nucleotide sequence: TGTGCCACCAGCACATACCCCGGGTACGAGCAGTACTTC. Translating it yields CATSTYPGYEQYF.

V and J are TRBV11-2 and TRBJ2-1; no firm D call. CDR1 is SGHAT, CDR2 FQNNGV, per germline. This CDR3 contains 13 residues. Trimming left V 5 bases short and J 8 bases short, with 13 bases between. The CDR3 sequence is CASSLGLSYEQFF. Written as DNA, the CDR3 is TGTGCCAGCAGCCTGGGATTGAGCTATGAGCAGTTCTTC.

This clonotype came up many times. The rearrangement links TRBV6-1 to TRBJ1-2; 7 bases are shared with TRBD1. The germline gives CDR1 MNHNS, CDR2 SASEGT. The V segment lost 3 bases and the J segment 5 bases; nucleotides outside the gene matches: 9. There are 15 residues in the CDR3. The chain's CDR3 is CASSDPTGTAYGYTF. In DNA form, the CDR3 reads TGTGCCAGCAGTGACCCTACCGGGACAGCATATGGCTACACCTTC.

This clonotype was counted many times. The chain uses TRBV5-1 and TRBJ2-3; D unresolved. V was clipped by 5 bases and J by 5 bases, with 6 bases between them. There are 11 residues in the CDR3. Germline assignment: CDR1 SGHRS and CDR2 YFSETQ. In DNA form, the CDR3 reads TGCGCCAGCAGGACGGGAGATACGCAGTATTTT. This sequence encodes CASRTGDTQYF.

This clonotype occurred many times. The genes are TRBV7-6 and TRBJ2-3; no firm D call. V shed 2 bases and J shed 2 bases, with 35 bases lying between them. The CDR3 runs 23 residues. The germline gives CDR1 SGHVS, CDR2 FNYEAQ. The CDR3, as DNA: TGTGCCAGCAGCTTAAGATCAAGCGCTCCTCCTCCGCTTAGGGTTTTGCCCACAGATACGCAGTATTTT. It yields the protein CASSLRSSAPPPLRVLPTDTQYF.